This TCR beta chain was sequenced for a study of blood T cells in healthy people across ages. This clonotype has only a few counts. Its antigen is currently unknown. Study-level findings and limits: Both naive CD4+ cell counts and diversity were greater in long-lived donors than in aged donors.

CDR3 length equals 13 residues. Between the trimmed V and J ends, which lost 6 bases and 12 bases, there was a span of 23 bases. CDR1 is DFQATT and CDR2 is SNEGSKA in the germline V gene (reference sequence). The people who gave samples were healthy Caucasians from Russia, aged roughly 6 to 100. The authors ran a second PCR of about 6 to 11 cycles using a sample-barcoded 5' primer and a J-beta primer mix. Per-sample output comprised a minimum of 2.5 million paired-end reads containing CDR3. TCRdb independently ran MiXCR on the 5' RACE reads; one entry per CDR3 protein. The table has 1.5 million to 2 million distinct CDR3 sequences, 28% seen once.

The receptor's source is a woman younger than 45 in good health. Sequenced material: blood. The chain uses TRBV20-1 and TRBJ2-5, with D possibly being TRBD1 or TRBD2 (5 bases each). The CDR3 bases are TGCAGTGCCCGACCCGGCAGGGAGAGGAACGAGTACTTC. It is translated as CSARPGRERNEYF.